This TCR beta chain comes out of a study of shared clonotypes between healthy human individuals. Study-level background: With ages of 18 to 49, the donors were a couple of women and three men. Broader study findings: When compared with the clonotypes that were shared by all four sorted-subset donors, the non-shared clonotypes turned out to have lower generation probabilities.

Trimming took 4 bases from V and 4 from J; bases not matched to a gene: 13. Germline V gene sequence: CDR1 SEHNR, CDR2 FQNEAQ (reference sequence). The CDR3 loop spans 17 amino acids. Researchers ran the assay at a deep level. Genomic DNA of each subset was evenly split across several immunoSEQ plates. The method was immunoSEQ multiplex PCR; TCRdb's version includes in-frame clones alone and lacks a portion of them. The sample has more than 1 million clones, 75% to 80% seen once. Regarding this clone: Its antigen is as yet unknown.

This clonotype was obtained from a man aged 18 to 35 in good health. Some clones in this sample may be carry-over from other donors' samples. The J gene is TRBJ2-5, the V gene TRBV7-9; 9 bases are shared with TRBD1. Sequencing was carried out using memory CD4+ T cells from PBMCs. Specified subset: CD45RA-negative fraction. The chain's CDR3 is CASSSLNRGLVGETQYF. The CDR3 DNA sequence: TGTGCCAGCAGCTCCCTAAACAGGGGGCTGGTTGGAGAGACCCAGTACTTC.